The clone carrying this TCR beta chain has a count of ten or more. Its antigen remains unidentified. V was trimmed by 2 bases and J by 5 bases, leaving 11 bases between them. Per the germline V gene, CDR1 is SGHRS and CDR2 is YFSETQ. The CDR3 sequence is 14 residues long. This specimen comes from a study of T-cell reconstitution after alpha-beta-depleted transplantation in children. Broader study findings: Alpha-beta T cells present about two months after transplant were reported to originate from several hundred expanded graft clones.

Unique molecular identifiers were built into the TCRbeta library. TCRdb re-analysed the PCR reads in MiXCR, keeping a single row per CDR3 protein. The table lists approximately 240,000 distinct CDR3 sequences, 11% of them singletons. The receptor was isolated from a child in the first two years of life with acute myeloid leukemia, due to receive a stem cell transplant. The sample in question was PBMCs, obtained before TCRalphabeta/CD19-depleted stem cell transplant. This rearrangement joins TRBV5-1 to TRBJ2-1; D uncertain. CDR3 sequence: CASSFYLQDNEQFF. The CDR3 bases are TGCGCCAGCAGCTTCTACTTGCAGGACAATGAGCAGTTCTTC.